This T cell receptor beta chain was captured by sequencing in a study of blood T cell repertoires in COVID-19. The overall study: Italy, Spain and the United States were the sources of the convalescent and acute COVID-19 samples. From T cells, B-cell-depleted T cells, or PBMCs came the material, which was cDNA or gDNA.

Original methodology: Nucleated cell counts were estimated from reference gene primer amplification. Libraries were prepared by immunoSEQ multiplex PCR; TCRdb keeps only in-frame clonotypes and omits some of them. The D gene and trimming were derived from the DNA, and the V and J assignments and clone size from that table. Here the sample spans 130,000 to 150,000 clones, about four fifths being singletons. Germline CDR1 and CDR2: GTSNPN and SVGIG (reference sequence). CDR3 size: 13 residues. Trimming stripped 5 bases from V and 2 bases from J, with 10 bases between. This sequence was found in a human donor with acute or convalescent COVID-19. The donor label of this sample is uncertain. Material: peripheral blood. This chain connects TRBV30 to TRBJ1-3, with D possibly being TRBD1 (6 bases). This CDR3 is CAWAAGAGNTIYF. The CDR3 DNA reads as TGTGCCTGGGCGGCAGGGGCTGGAAACACCATATATTTT.